These T cell receptor beta chains were read from a single sample in a study of blood T cell repertoires in COVID-19. Sequencing used immunoSEQ multiplex PCR; TCRdb keeps in-frame clones, though not all of them. The data contain about 310,000 clones, roughly 90% of them seen just once; the ten biggest clones take up about a tenth. The material sequenced was PBMCs or T cells enriched from blood (not recorded which). All receptors come from a woman aged 25 to 39 who had recovered from COVID-19. CDR3s include the opening cysteine and the closing phenylalanine or tryptophan. D genes are given only for firm matches. For some rows the clone size is stated as once, few or many, or as a class when expanded; others skip it.

D: TRBD2
J: TRBJ2-1
V: TRBV3-1/TRBV3-2
size: .
CDR3: CASSPLAGVVNEQFF
DNA: TGTGCCAGCAGCCCACTAGCGGGAGTAGTGAATGAGCAGTTCTTC

D: .
J: TRBJ1-5
V: TRBV28
size: .
CDR3: CASSLSSRGKQPQHF
DNA: TGTGCCAGCAGTTTATCGTCCAGGGGAAAACAGCCCCAGCATTTT

D: .
J: TRBJ2-2
V: TRBV5-1
size: few
CDR3: CASAAGSYSGELFF
DNA: TGCGCCAGCGCCGCGGGAAGCTACTCCGGGGAGCTGTTTTTT

D: .
J: TRBJ1-1
V: TRBV28
size: .
CDR3: CASLQTRGTEAFF
DNA: TGTGCCAGCCTTCAAACGCGGGGGACTGAAGCTTTCTTT

D: TRBD2
J: TRBJ2-1
V: TRBV10-3
size: .
CDR3: CASSSSSGSSTYNEQFF
DNA: TGTGCCAGCTCGAGTTCTAGCGGGAGTTCCACCTACAATGAGCAGTTCTTC

D: TRBD1
J: TRBJ2-1
V: TRBV7-8
size: few
CDR3: CASSLRAAGGYDKEPYNEQFF
DNA: TGTGCCAGCAGCTTAAGGGCGGCAGGGGGCTACGACAAAGAGCCATACAATGAGCAGTTCTTC

D: .
J: TRBJ2-3
V: TRBV28
size: .
CDR3: CASSLTQGTTDTQYF
DNA: TGTGCCAGCAGTTTAACGCAGGGGACCACAGATACGCAGTATTTT

D: .
J: TRBJ1-4
V: TRBV5-1
size: .
CDR3: CASSLYLSTNEKLFF
DNA: TGCGCCAGCAGCTTGTACTTATCAACTAATGAAAAACTGTTTTTT

D: .
J: TRBJ2-3
V: TRBV29-1
size: .
CDR3: CSVEASTDTQYF
DNA: TGCAGCGTTGAAGCATCCACAGATACGCAGTATTTT

D: TRBD1
J: TRBJ2-2
V: TRBV4-3
size: .
CDR3: CASSQLQGVRYTGELFF
DNA: TGCGCCAGCAGCCAACTACAGGGGGTGAGATACACCGGGGAGCTGTTTTTT

D: .
J: TRBJ1-3
V: TRBV6-1
size: .
CDR3: CASSEALGTLRNTIYF
DNA: TGTGCCAGCAGTGAAGCGCTGGGGACATTGAGGAACACCATATATTTT

D: TRBD2
J: TRBJ2-1
V: TRBV6-4
size: .
CDR3: CASSRTSEYNEQFF
DNA: TGTGCCAGCAGTCGGACTAGCGAGTACAATGAGCAGTTCTTC

D: .
J: TRBJ2-5
V: TRBV21-1
size: .
CDR3: CASSRSSGALETQYF
DNA: TGTGCCAGCAGCCGTTCTAGCGGGGCCTTAGAGACCCAGTACTTC

D: TRBD1
J: TRBJ1-2
V: TRBV27
size: once
CDR3: CASSPRTGTTYGYTF
DNA: TGTGCCAGCAGTCCGAGGACAGGGACCACCTATGGCTACACCTTC

D: TRBD2
J: TRBJ2-3
V: TRBV4-1
size: .
CDR3: CASSRGLAGGSDTQYF
DNA: TGCGCCAGCAGCCGCGGACTAGCGGGAGGATCAGATACGCAGTATTTT

D: .
J: TRBJ1-2
V: TRBV19
size: .
CDR3: CASSLGQGNYGYTF
DNA: TGTGCCAGTAGCTTGGGGCAGGGCAACTATGGCTACACCTTC

D: TRBD1
J: TRBJ1-4
V: TRBV7-6
size: .
CDR3: CASSFGAGGEKLFF
DNA: TGTGCCAGCAGCTTCGGGGCAGGGGGCGAAAAACTGTTTTTT

D: TRBD1
J: TRBJ1-1
V: TRBV29-1
size: .
CDR3: CSVDTGDTEAFF
DNA: TGCAGCGTTGATACAGGGGACACTGAAGCTTTCTTT

D: .
J: TRBJ2-7
V: TRBV3-1/TRBV3-2
size: .
CDR3: CASSQASSSYEQYF
DNA: TGTGCCAGCAGCCAAGCCTCCAGCTCCTACGAGCAGTACTTC

D: TRBD1
J: TRBJ1-5
V: TRBV7-6
size: .
CDR3: CASSLYDTGVYQPQHF
DNA: TGTGCCAGCAGCTTATATGACACAGGGGTGTATCAGCCCCAGCATTTT

D: .
J: TRBJ1-1
V: TRBV12-3/TRBV12-4
size: .
CDR3: CASSFFTDTEAFF
DNA: TGTGCCAGCAGTTTTTTTACGGACACTGAAGCTTTCTTT

D: .
J: TRBJ2-7
V: TRBV6-5
size: .
CDR3: CASSYSGAAFTYEQYF
DNA: TGTGCCAGCAGTTATTCTGGGGCCGCCTTCACCTACGAGCAGTACTTC

D: .
J: TRBJ1-1
V: TRBV5-6
size: .
CDR3: CASSPTGTNWEAFF
DNA: TGTGCCAGCAGCCCAACGGGGACAAATTGGGAAGCTTTCTTT

D: TRBD1
J: TRBJ1-1
V: TRBV5-3
size: once
CDR3: CARSLKGQGAGEAFF
DNA: TGTGCCAGAAGCCTCAAGGGACAGGGCGCGGGTGAAGCTTTCTTT

D: .
J: TRBJ2-1
V: TRBV9
size: .
CDR3: CASSVRGSYNEQFF
DNA: TGTGCCAGCAGCGTCAGGGGATCCTACAATGAGCAGTTCTTC

D: .
J: TRBJ1-6
V: TRBV28
size: .
CDR3: CASRGGISYNSPLHF
DNA: TGTGCCAGCAGGGGCGGGATTAGCTATAATTCACCCCTCCACTTT

D: TRBD1
J: TRBJ1-5
V: TRBV19
size: .
CDR3: CASSSGGLGQPQHF
DNA: TGTGCCAGTAGTTCAGGGGGCTTGGGTCAGCCCCAGCATTTT

D: .
J: TRBJ1-4
V: TRBV6-2/TRBV6-3
size: .
CDR3: CASSSVGPRGMREKLFF
DNA: TGTGCCAGCAGCTCCGTCGGTCCGAGGGGGATGCGGGAAAAACTGTTTTTT

D: .
J: TRBJ2-7
V: TRBV14
size: .
CDR3: CASSQDAIDRTYEQYF
DNA: TGTGCCAGCAGCCAAGATGCCATTGACAGAACCTACGAGCAGTACTTC

D: .
J: TRBJ1-6
V: TRBV19
size: .
CDR3: CASSYDSVGSPLHF
DNA: TGTGCCAGTAGTTACGACTCCGTAGGTTCACCCCTCCACTTT

D: .
J: TRBJ2-6
V: TRBV19
size: .
CDR3: CASVQGYPSGANVLTF
DNA: TGTGCCAGTGTTCAGGGTTACCCCTCTGGGGCCAACGTCCTGACTTTC

D: TRBD2
J: TRBJ2-7
V: TRBV11-2
size: .
CDR3: CASSLGGDPSSYEQYF
DNA: TGTGCCAGCAGCCTCGGGGGGGACCCCAGCTCCTACGAGCAGTACTTC

D: .
J: TRBJ1-4
V: TRBV6-5
size: .
CDR3: CASKAGQANEKLFF
DNA: TGTGCCAGCAAGGCAGGGCAGGCTAATGAAAAACTGTTTTTT

D: TRBD1
J: TRBJ1-2
V: TRBV27
size: few
CDR3: CASSDTRDSGLYGYTF
DNA: TGTGCCAGCAGTGATACTCGGGACAGCGGCCTCTATGGCTACACCTTC

D: .
J: TRBJ2-5
V: TRBV2
size: .
CDR3: CASKSWGDGVETQYF
DNA: TGTGCCAGCAAAAGTTGGGGGGATGGTGTAGAGACCCAGTACTTC

D: TRBD1
J: TRBJ1-1
V: TRBV4-3
size: .
CDR3: CASSQDLLGQGLAEAFF
DNA: TGCGCCAGCAGCCAAGATCTATTAGGACAGGGGCTCGCTGAAGCTTTCTTT

D: TRBD1
J: TRBJ1-2
V: TRBV28
size: .
CDR3: CASSRGTAYGYTF
DNA: TGTGCCAGCAGCAGGGGGACAGCCTATGGCTACACCTTC

D: TRBD1
J: TRBJ1-5
V: TRBV7-2
size: few
CDR3: CASSPRQGGGQPQHF
DNA: TGTGCCAGCAGCCCACGACAGGGGGGTGGTCAGCCCCAGCATTTT

D: TRBD2
J: TRBJ2-5
V: TRBV4-1
size: .
CDR3: CASSQETLAGQETQYF
DNA: TGCGCCAGCAGCCAAGAAACACTAGCGGGCCAAGAGACCCAGTACTTC

D: .
J: TRBJ1-1
V: TRBV4-1
size: .
CDR3: CASSQGAGVVTEAFF
DNA: TGCGCCAGCAGCCAGGGGGCGGGGGTAGTCACTGAAGCTTTCTTT

D: TRBD2
J: TRBJ2-2
V: TRBV5-4
size: .
CDR3: CASSLGTSGRVTGELFF
DNA: TGTGCCAGCAGCCTCGGGACTAGCGGGAGGGTCACCGGGGAGCTGTTTTTT

D: .
J: TRBJ1-5
V: TRBV24-1
size: .
CDR3: CATSEPYLSPNAGNQPQHF
DNA: TGTGCCACCAGTGAGCCTTATTTATCGCCCAACGCGGGCAATCAGCCCCAGCATTTT

D: TRBD1
J: TRBJ2-2
V: TRBV6-5
size: .
CDR3: CASQDRGLAGELFF
DNA: TGTGCCAGTCAGGACAGGGGGCTCGCCGGGGAGCTGTTTTTT

D: TRBD1
J: TRBJ1-1
V: TRBV7-2
size: .
CDR3: CASSATGRARTEAFF
DNA: TGTGCCAGCAGCGCGACAGGGCGCGCCCGAACTGAAGCTTTCTTT

D: TRBD2
J: TRBJ2-5
V: TRBV5-1
size: few
CDR3: CASSLTGTSGVSGETQYF
DNA: TGCGCCAGCAGCTTAACCGGGACTAGCGGAGTATCGGGGGAGACCCAGTACTTC

D: TRBD2
J: TRBJ2-7
V: TRBV3-1/TRBV3-2
size: .
CDR3: CASSQDRLAVHEQYF
DNA: TGTGCCAGCAGCCAAGATCGGCTAGCGGTCCACGAGCAGTACTTC

D: TRBD2
J: TRBJ2-3
V: TRBV24-1
size: .
CDR3: CATSEGTSGRTDTQYF
DNA: TGTGCCACCAGTGAGGGGACTAGCGGGAGGACAGATACGCAGTATTTT

D: .
J: TRBJ2-2
V: TRBV28
size: .
CDR3: CASSSRRKTGELFF
DNA: TGTGCCAGCAGTTCGCGGAGGAAGACCGGGGAGCTGTTTTTT

D: TRBD1
J: TRBJ1-5
V: TRBV18
size: .
CDR3: CASSRQGNQPQHF
DNA: TGTGCCAGCTCACGACAGGGAAATCAGCCCCAGCATTTT

D: TRBD1
J: TRBJ1-3
V: TRBV5-6
size: .
CDR3: CASSLTGESGNTIYF
DNA: TGTGCCAGCAGCTTAACAGGGGAGTCTGGAAACACCATATATTTT

D: .
J: TRBJ2-2
V: TRBV11-3
size: .
CDR3: CASSLEAGGELFF
DNA: TGTGCCAGCAGCTTAGAAGCCGGCGGGGAGCTGTTTTTT

D: TRBD2
J: TRBJ2-5
V: TRBV2
size: .
CDR3: CAHPELAGETQYF
DNA: TGTGCCCACCCAGAGCTAGCGGGAGAGACCCAGTACTTC

D: TRBD1
J: TRBJ1-1
V: TRBV9
size: .
CDR3: CASSVGQSVNTEAFF
DNA: TGTGCCAGCAGCGTGGGACAGAGCGTGAACACTGAAGCTTTCTTT

D: TRBD1
J: TRBJ2-7
V: TRBV4-3
size: .
CDR3: CASSRGQGISYEQYF
DNA: TGCGCCAGCAGCCGAGGACAGGGAATCTCCTACGAGCAGTACTTC

D: .
J: TRBJ1-1
V: TRBV20-1
size: .
CDR3: CSASLATEAFF
DNA: TGCAGTGCCTCCCTTGCGACTGAAGCTTTCTTT